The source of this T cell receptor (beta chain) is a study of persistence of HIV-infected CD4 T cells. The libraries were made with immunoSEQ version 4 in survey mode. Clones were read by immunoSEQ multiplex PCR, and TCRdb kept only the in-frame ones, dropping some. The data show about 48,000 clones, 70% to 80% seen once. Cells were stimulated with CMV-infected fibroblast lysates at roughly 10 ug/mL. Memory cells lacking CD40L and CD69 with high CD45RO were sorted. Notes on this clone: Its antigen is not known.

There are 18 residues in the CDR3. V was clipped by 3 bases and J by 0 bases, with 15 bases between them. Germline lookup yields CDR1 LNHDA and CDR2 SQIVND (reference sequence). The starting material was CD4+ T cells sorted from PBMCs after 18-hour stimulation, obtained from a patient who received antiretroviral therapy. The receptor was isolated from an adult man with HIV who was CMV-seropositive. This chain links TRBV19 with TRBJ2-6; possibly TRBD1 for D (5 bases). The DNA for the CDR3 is TGTGCCAGTAGTATGCTTAAGACAGCTTTCTCTGGGGCCAACGTCCTGACTTTC. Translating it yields CASSMLKTAFSGANVLTF.